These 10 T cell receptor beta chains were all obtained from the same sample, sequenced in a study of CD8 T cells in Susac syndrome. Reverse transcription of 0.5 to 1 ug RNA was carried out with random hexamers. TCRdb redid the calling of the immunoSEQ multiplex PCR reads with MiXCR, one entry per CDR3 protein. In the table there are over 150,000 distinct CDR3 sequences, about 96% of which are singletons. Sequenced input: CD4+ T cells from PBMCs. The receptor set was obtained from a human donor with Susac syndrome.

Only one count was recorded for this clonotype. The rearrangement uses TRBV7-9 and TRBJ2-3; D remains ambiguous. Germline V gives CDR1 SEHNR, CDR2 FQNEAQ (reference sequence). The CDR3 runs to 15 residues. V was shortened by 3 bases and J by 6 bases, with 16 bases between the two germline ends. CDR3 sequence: CASSFLGSGQDTQYF. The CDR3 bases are TGTGCCAGCAGCTTTCTTGGCAGTGGTCAGGATACGCAGTATTTT. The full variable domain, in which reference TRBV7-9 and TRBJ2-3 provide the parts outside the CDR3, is DTGVSQNPRHKITKRGQNVTFRCDPISEHNRLYWYRQTLGQGPEFLTYFQNEAQLEKSRLLSDRFSAERPKGSFSTLEIQRTEQGDSAMYLCASSFLGSGQDTQYFGPGTRLTVL.

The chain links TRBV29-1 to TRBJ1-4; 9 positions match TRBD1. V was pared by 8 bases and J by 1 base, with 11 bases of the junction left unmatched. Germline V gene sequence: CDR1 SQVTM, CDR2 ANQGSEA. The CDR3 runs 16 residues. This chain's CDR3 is CSRGTGKGRTNEKLFF. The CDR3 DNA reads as TGCAGCCGCGGGACAGGGAAAGGGAGAACTAATGAAAAACTGTTTTTT.

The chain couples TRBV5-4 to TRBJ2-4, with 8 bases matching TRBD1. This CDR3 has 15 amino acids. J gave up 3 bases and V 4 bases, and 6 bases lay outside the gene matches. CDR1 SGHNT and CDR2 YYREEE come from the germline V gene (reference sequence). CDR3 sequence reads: CASSPPGQGKNIQYF. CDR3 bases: TGTGCCAGCAGCCCACCTGGACAGGGCAAAAACATTCAGTACTTC.

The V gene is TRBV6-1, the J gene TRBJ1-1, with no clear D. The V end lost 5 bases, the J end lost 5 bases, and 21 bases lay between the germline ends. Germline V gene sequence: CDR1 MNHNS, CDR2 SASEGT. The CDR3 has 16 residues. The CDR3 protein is CASSTTRPTLGTEAFF. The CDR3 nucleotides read TGTGCCAGCAGTACCACCCGTCCCACTCTCGGGACTGAAGCTTTCTTT.

CDR3 coding DNA: TGTGCCAGCAGCGTAACCCCACTAGGATACAATGAGCAGTTCTTC. Encoded protein: CASSVTPLGYNEQFF. The chain joins TRBV9 to TRBJ2-1; D might be TRBD2 (5 bases). Germline V CDR1 and CDR2: SGDLS, YYNGEE. The CDR3 extends over 15 amino acids. V was pared by 1 base and J by 4 bases, with 12 bases between.

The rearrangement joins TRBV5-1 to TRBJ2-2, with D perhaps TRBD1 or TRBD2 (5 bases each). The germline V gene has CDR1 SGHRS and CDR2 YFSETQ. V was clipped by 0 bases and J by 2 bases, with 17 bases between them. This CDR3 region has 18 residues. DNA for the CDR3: TGCGCCAGCAGCTTGGCTATGACCGGGACCCTTAACACCGGGGAGCTGTTTTTT. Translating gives CASSLAMTGTLNTGELFF.

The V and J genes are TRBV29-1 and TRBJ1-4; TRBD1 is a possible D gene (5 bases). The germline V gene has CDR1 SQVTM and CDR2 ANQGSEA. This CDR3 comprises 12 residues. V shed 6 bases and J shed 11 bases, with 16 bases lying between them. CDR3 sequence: CSVAGTTRKLFF. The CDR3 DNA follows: TGCAGCGTAGCCGGGACGACTAGGAAACTGTTTTTT.

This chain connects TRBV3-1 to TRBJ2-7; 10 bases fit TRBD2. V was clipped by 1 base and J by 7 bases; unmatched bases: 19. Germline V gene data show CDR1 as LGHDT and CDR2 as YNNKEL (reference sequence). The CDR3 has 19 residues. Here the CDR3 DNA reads TGTGCCAGCAGCCAAGCCGGAGTGGGCGGTCTAGCGGGAGTGGAAGAGCAGTACTTC. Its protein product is CASSQAGVGGLAGVEEQYF.

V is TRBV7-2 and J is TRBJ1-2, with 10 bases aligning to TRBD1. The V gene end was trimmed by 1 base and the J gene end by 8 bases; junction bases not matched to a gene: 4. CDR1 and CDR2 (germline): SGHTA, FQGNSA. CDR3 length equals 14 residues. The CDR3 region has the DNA TGTGCCAGCAGCTTAGGACAGGGGGCGACCGGCTACACCTTC. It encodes CASSLGQGATGYTF.

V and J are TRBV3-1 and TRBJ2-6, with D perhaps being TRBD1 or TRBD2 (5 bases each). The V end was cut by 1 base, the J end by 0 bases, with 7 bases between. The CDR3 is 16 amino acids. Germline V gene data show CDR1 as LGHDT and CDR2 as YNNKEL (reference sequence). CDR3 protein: CASSQVRGSGANVLTF. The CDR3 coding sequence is TGTGCCAGCAGCCAAGTGAGGGGCTCTGGGGCCAACGTCCTGACTTTC.